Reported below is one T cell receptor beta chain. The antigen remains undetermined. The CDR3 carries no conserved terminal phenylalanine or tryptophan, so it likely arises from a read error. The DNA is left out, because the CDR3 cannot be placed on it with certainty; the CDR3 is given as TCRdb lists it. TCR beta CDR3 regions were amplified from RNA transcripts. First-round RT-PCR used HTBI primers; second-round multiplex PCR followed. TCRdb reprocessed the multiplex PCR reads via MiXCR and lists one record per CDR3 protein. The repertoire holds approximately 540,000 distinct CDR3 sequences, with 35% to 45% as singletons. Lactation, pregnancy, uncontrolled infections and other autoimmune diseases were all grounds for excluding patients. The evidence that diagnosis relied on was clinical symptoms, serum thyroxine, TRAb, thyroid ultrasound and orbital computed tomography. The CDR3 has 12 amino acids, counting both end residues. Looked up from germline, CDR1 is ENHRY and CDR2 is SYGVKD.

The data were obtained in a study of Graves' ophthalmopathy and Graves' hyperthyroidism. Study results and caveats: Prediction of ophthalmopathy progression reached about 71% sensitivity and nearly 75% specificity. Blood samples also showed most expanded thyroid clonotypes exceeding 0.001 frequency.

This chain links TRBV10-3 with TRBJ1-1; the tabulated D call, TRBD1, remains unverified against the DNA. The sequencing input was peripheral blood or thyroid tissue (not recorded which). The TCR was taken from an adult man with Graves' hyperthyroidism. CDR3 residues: CAISRTGGEAFL.